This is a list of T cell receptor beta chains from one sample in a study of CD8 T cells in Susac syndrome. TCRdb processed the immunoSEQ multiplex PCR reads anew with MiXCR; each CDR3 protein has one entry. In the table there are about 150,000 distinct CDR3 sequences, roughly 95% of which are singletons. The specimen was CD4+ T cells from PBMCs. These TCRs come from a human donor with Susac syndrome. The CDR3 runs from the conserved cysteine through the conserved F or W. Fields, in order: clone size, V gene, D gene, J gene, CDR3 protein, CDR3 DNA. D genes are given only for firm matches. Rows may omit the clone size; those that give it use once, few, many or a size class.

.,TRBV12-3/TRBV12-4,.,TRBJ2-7,CASSSVGSLDEQYF,TGTGCCAGCAGTTCAGTAGGATCTCTGGACGAGCAGTACTTC
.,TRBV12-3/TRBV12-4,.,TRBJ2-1,CASSLGLTYNEQFF,TGTGCCAGCAGTTTGGGACTTACCTACAATGAGCAGTTCTTC
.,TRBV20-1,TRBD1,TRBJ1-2,CSAGEGALSGYTF,TGCAGTGCTGGCGAGGGGGCCTTGTCTGGCTACACCTTC
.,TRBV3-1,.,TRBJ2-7,CASSLEPGTPSYEQYF,TGTGCCAGCAGCCTAGAACCCGGGACACCGAGCTACGAGCAGTACTTC
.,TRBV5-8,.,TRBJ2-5,CASSQKTDNQETQYF,TGTGCCAGCAGCCAAAAGACAGATAACCAAGAGACCCAGTACTTC
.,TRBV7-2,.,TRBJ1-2,CASSLGGSTVRGYTF,TGTGCCAGCAGCTTAGGGGGCTCGACAGTTCGGGGCTACACCTTC
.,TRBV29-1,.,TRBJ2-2,CSVGTGATGELFF,TGCAGCGTTGGGACCGGAGCCACCGGGGAGCTGTTTTTT
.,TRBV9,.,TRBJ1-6,CASSAQQGSTSPLHF,TGTGCCAGCAGCGCACAACAGGGATCAACTTCTCCCCTCCACTTT
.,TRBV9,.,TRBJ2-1,CASSVDYGEQFF,TGTGCCAGCAGCGTCGACTACGGTGAGCAGTTCTTC
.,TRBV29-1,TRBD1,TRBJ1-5,CSVVTGTNQPQHF,TGCAGCGTGGTGACAGGGACTAATCAGCCCCAGCATTTT
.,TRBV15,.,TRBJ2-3,CATSRGSTDTQYF,TGTGCCACCAGCAGAGGGAGCACAGATACGCAGTATTTT
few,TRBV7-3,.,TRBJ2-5,CASSRRDRLFQETQYF,TGTGCCAGCAGCCGACGGGATCGACTCTTCCAAGAGACCCAGTACTTC
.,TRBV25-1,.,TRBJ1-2,CASRTPWGGYTF,TGTGCCAGCAGGACCCCTTGGGGGGGCTACACCTTC
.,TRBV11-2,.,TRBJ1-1,CASSLTGQNTEAFF,TGTGCCAGCAGTTTGACGGGGCAGAACACTGAAGCTTTCTTT
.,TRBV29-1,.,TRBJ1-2,CSVVITGSYTF,TGCAGCGTTGTGATTACGGGGAGCTACACCTTC
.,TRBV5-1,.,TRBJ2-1,CASTPGNSYNEQFF,TGCGCCAGCACTCCGGGGAACTCCTACAATGAGCAGTTCTTC
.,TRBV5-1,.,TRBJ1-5,CASSLGQTHSPQHF,TGCGCCAGCAGCTTGGGACAAACCCACAGTCCCCAGCATTTT
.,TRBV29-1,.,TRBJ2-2,CSVSDPGELFF,TGCAGCGTGAGCGATCCCGGGGAGCTGTTTTTT
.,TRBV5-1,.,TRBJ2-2,CASSLFAGLTGELFF,TGCGCCAGCAGCTTGTTTGCAGGGCTCACCGGGGAGCTGTTTTTT
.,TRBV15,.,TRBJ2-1,CATSRSSQDEQFF,TGTGCCACCAGCAGATCGTCACAAGATGAGCAGTTCTTC
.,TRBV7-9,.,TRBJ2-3,CASSPYGGPGTDTQYF,TGTGCCAGCAGCCCGTACGGGGGGCCGGGGACAGATACGCAGTATTTT
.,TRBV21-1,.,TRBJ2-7,CASSKAWRDSNYEQYF,TGTGCCAGCAGCAAAGCCTGGAGGGACAGCAACTACGAGCAGTACTTC
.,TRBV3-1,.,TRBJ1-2,CASSQNPGFGGGYTF,TGTGCCAGCAGCCAAAATCCGGGATTCGGGGGAGGCTACACCTTC
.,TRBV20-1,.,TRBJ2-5,CSADSETQYF,TGCAGTGCCGACAGTGAGACCCAGTACTTC
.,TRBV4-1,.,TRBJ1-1,CASSQMSTEAFF,TGCGCCAGCAGCCAGATGAGCACTGAAGCTTTCTTT
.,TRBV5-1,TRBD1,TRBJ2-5,CASSADRQGETQYF,TGCGCCAGCAGCGCGGACAGGCAAGGGGAGACCCAGTACTTC
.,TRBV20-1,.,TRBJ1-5,CSAGFSNQPQHF,TGCAGTGCTGGATTTAGCAATCAGCCCCAGCATTTT
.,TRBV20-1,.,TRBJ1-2,CSASQGMRGYTF,TGCAGTGCCAGTCAGGGGATGCGGGGCTACACCTTC
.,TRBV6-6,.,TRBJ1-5,CASSYWGEPQHF,TGTGCCAGCAGTTACTGGGGAGAGCCCCAGCATTTT
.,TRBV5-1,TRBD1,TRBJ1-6,CASRERTGVRNSPLHF,TGCGCCAGCAGGGAGAGGACAGGGGTAAGGAATTCACCCCTCCACTTT
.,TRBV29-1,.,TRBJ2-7,CSALDPTNPYEQYF,TGCAGCGCACTCGACCCGACAAACCCCTACGAGCAGTACTTC
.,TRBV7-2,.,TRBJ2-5,CASSLEPSGGTQYF,TGTGCCAGCAGCTTAGAGCCTTCCGGAGGGACCCAGTACTTC
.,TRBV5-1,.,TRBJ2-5,CASSLAAGSETQYF,TGCGCCAGCAGCTTGGCCGCGGGTTCGGAGACCCAGTACTTC
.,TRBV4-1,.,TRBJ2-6,CASSLGLDGANVLTF,TGCGCCAGCAGCCTGGGGCTAGATGGGGCCAACGTCCTGACTTTC